Listed below are T cell receptor beta chains from one sample, sequenced in a study of blood T cell repertoires in COVID-19. Some clones are missing from TCRdb's copy, which holds only in-frame ones; the method was immunoSEQ multiplex PCR. The sample comprises some 200,000 clones, approximately 80% of which are singletons, and 6.5% to 9% rests with the top ten. The specimen sequenced was PBMCs or T cells enriched from blood (not recorded which). The source is a woman between 40 and 50 years old with acute COVID-19. Each CDR3 is given with its conserved first and last residue. A D gene is named only where the DNA matches it firmly. Expanded clones get a size class; other rows say once, few or many, or leave the size out.

TRBV7-3	TRBD2	TRBJ2-3	once	CASSLVSGENTDTQYF	TGTGCCAGCAGCTTAGTTAGCGGGGAAAACACAGATACGCAGTATTTT
TRBV11-2	NA	TRBJ1-6	NA	CASSSRQFSPLHF	TGTGCCAGCAGCTCGAGACAGTTTTCACCCCTCCACTTT
TRBV28	TRBD2	TRBJ2-1	NA	CASTISGRANEQFF	TGTGCCAGCACAATTAGCGGGAGGGCGAATGAGCAGTTCTTC
TRBV29-1	NA	TRBJ2-1	NA	CSVHFGRTTGGAYNEQFF	TGCAGCGTCCATTTCGGACGGACTACTGGCGGTGCCTACAATGAGCAGTTCTTC
TRBV6-5	NA	TRBJ1-3	NA	CASEYGNTIYF	TGTGCCAGCGAGTACGGAAACACCATATATTTT
TRBV7-8	NA	TRBJ2-7	few	CASSLGRGSSYEQYF	TGTGCCAGCAGCTTAGGCCGGGGGAGCTCCTACGAGCAGTACTTC
TRBV10-3	NA	TRBJ1-3	NA	CATLGVAVGSGNTIYF	TGTGCCACCCTAGGTGTGGCCGTCGGCTCTGGAAACACCATATATTTT
TRBV12-3/TRBV12-4	TRBD1	TRBJ1-1	NA	CASSQDRGTEAFF	TGTGCCAGCAGTCAGGACAGGGGGACTGAAGCTTTCTTT
TRBV5-8	TRBD2	TRBJ2-7	NA	CASSPTSGRAGIRYEQYF	TGTGCCAGCAGCCCGACTAGCGGGAGGGCCGGGATTCGGTACGAGCAGTACTTC
TRBV7-9	TRBD1	TRBJ2-1	NA	CASTDGQGMENEQFF	TGTGCCAGCACCGATGGACAGGGAATGGAGAATGAGCAGTTCTTC
TRBV3-1/TRBV3-2	TRBD1	TRBJ2-5	NA	CASSQDPDRGETQYF	TGTGCCAGCAGCCAAGACCCGGACAGGGGTGAGACCCAGTACTTC
TRBV28	TRBD1	TRBJ2-5	NA	CASSLTGWETQYF	TGTGCCAGCAGTCTGACAGGGTGGGAGACCCAGTACTTC
TRBV6-5	TRBD1	TRBJ2-7	NA	CASSPRQGSNEQYF	TGTGCCAGCAGTCCACGACAGGGGAGCAACGAGCAGTACTTC
TRBV18	NA	TRBJ1-6	NA	CASSPTGTYNSPLHF	TGTGCCAGCTCGCCAACAGGGACCTATAATTCACCCCTCCACTTT
TRBV24-1	NA	TRBJ2-1	once	CATSRPGDNEQFF	TGTGCCACCAGCCGCCCAGGGGACAATGAGCAGTTCTTC
TRBV11-2	NA	TRBJ1-1	NA	CASDSTGLNTEAFF	TGTGCCAGCGATTCGACGGGTCTGAACACTGAAGCTTTCTTT
TRBV4-3	TRBD1	TRBJ1-4	NA	CASSQSWTGEEKLFF	TGCGCCAGCAGCCAGTCCTGGACAGGGGAAGAAAAACTGTTTTTT
TRBV3-1/TRBV3-2	NA	TRBJ1-1	NA	CASSPDRGLAFF	TGTGCCAGCAGCCCAGATAGGGGATTAGCTTTCTTT
TRBV6-5	NA	TRBJ2-1	NA	CASSYRGSTNEQFF	TGTGCCAGCAGTTACCGAGGCTCAACCAATGAGCAGTTCTTC
TRBV19	NA	TRBJ2-2	NA	CASSGGIYRVFSTGELFF	TGTGCCAGTAGTGGAGGCATCTACAGGGTTTTTAGCACCGGGGAGCTGTTTTTT
TRBV12-3/TRBV12-4	NA	TRBJ1-6	NA	CASSLTAGSPLHF	TGTGCCAGCAGTTTGACAGCTGGGTCACCCCTCCACTTT
TRBV12-3/TRBV12-4	NA	TRBJ1-2	NA	CASSPRRGNGYTF	TGTGCCAGCAGCCCTAGGAGGGGAAACGGCTACACCTTC
TRBV28	NA	TRBJ1-6	few	CASRPIGEGWNSPLHF	TGTGCCAGCAGGCCTATTGGGGAGGGTTGGAATTCACCCCTCCACTTT
TRBV28	TRBD1	TRBJ1-6	NA	CASRGQGNNSPLHF	TGTGCCAGCAGGGGACAGGGAAATAATTCACCCCTCCACTTT
TRBV19	NA	TRBJ2-2	once	CASSRNQGWGTGELFF	TGTGCCAGTAGTCGGAACCAGGGATGGGGAACCGGGGAGCTGTTTTTT
TRBV7-8	NA	TRBJ2-2	NA	CASSPRRVGLENTGELFF	TGTGCCAGCAGCCCCCGCCGAGTCGGACTCGAGAACACCGGGGAGCTGTTTTTT
TRBV7-2	TRBD1	TRBJ1-2	NA	CASSRTGGSNYGYTF	TGTGCCAGCAGCCGGACAGGGGGATCTAACTATGGCTACACCTTC
TRBV5-1	TRBD1	TRBJ2-3	NA	CASSGGQGVTDTQYF	TGCGCCAGCAGCGGGGGACAGGGGGTCACAGATACGCAGTATTTT
TRBV5-1	TRBD1	TRBJ2-7	few	CASSPRQGSYEQYF	TGCGCCAGCAGTCCCCGACAGGGGTCCTACGAGCAGTACTTC
TRBV6-5	TRBD1	TRBJ2-7	NA	CASTRGGQGIYEQYF	TGTGCCAGCACTCGGGGGGGACAGGGGATCTACGAGCAGTACTTC
TRBV3-1/TRBV3-2	NA	TRBJ1-2	NA	CASSRRDLNYGYTF	TGTGCCAGCAGCCGCCGGGATCTTAACTATGGCTACACCTTC
TRBV12-3/TRBV12-4	TRBD1	TRBJ1-1	NA	CASSRDRGTEAFF	TGTGCCAGCAGTCGGGACAGGGGCACTGAAGCTTTCTTT
TRBV5-1	NA	TRBJ2-1	NA	CASTLVGGNEQFF	TGCGCCAGCACCCTTGTAGGCGGCAATGAGCAGTTCTTC
TRBV30	NA	TRBJ1-1	NA	CAWSWGRGGEAFF	TGTGCCTGGAGCTGGGGACGAGGGGGTGAAGCTTTCTTT
TRBV7-3	NA	TRBJ2-1	many	CASSLSRGEQFF	TGTGCCAGCAGCTTAAGTCGGGGGGAGCAGTTCTTC
TRBV6-6	TRBD2	TRBJ2-7	once	CASSIETGTSGYEQYF	TGTGCCAGCAGTATCGAAACCGGGACTAGCGGATACGAGCAGTACTTC
TRBV5-1	NA	TRBJ1-4	NA	CASSSPGSGNEKLFF	TGCGCCAGCAGCTCCCCAGGGAGCGGGAATGAAAAACTGTTTTTT
TRBV7-8	TRBD1	TRBJ2-1	NA	CASSSTGTEQFF	TGTGCCAGCAGCTCGACAGGGACTGAGCAGTTCTTC
TRBV7-2	TRBD2	TRBJ2-3	NA	CASSLGASGYTDTQYF	TGTGCCAGCAGCTTAGGGGCTAGCGGGTACACAGATACGCAGTATTTT
TRBV28	TRBD2	TRBJ2-1	NA	CASSLFGLAVEQFF	TGTGCCAGCAGTTTGTTCGGACTAGCCGTTGAGCAGTTCTTC
TRBV10-1	TRBD1	TRBJ1-1	NA	CASSRTGLKAFF	TGCGCCAGCAGTCGGACAGGACTTAAAGCTTTCTTT
TRBV3-1/TRBV3-2	TRBD2	TRBJ2-1	NA	CASSHNGGSSYNEQFF	TGTGCCAGCAGCCATAACGGCGGGAGCTCCTACAATGAGCAGTTCTTC
TRBV28	NA	TRBJ1-5	NA	CASSLSVRQSNQPQHF	TGTGCCAGCAGTTTAAGCGTTCGACAGAGCAATCAGCCCCAGCATTTT
TRBV28	TRBD1	TRBJ2-7	NA	CASSPGQGTYEQYF	TGTGCCAGCAGCCCAGGACAGGGGACCTACGAGCAGTACTTC
TRBV7-9	NA	TRBJ2-7	NA	CASSLVSGQPYEQYF	TGTGCCAGCAGCTTAGTGTCGGGACAACCCTACGAGCAGTACTTC
TRBV7-6	NA	TRBJ2-2	few	CASSLDEGRSGELFF	TGTGCCAGCAGCTTAGATGAGGGGAGGTCCGGGGAGCTGTTTTTT
TRBV28	NA	TRBJ1-2	NA	CASRGTLYGYTF	TGTGCCAGCAGGGGGACACTCTATGGCTACACCTTC
TRBV15	TRBD2	TRBJ2-3	NA	CATSSLIAGGRTDTQYF	TGTGCCACCAGCAGTTTGATAGCGGGGGGGCGCACAGATACGCAGTATTTT
TRBV29-1	NA	TRBJ2-7	NA	CSVRDRKWEQYF	TGCAGCGTTAGAGACAGGAAGTGGGAGCAGTACTTC
TRBV11-2	TRBD1	TRBJ1-5	NA	CASSFDRGNQPQHF	TGTGCCAGCAGCTTCGACAGGGGCAATCAGCCCCAGCATTTT
TRBV7-9	NA	TRBJ1-3	few	CASSQGGHDGNTIYF	TGTGCCAGCAGCCAAGGAGGCCATGACGGAAACACCATATATTTT
TRBV7-8	TRBD2	TRBJ2-1	NA	CASSSAPRGGGRWNEQFF	TGTGCCAGCAGCTCCGCCCCGAGGGGCGGGGGGCGTTGGAATGAGCAGTTCTTC
TRBV7-5	NA	TRBJ1-2	NA	CARSLVPGGSERGYTF	TGTGCCAGAAGCTTAGTCCCAGGGGGATCTGAGCGCGGCTACACCTTC